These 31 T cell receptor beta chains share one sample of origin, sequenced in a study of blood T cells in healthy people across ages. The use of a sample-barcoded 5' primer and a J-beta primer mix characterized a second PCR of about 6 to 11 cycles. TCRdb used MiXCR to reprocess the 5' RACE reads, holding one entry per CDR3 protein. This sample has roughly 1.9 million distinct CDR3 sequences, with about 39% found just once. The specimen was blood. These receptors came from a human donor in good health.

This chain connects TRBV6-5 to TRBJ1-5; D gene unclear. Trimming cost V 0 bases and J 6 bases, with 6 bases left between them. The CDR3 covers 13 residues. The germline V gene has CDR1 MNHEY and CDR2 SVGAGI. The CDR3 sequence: CASSYSRFQPQHF. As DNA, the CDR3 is TGTGCCAGCAGTTACTCTAGGTTTCAGCCCCAGCATTTT.

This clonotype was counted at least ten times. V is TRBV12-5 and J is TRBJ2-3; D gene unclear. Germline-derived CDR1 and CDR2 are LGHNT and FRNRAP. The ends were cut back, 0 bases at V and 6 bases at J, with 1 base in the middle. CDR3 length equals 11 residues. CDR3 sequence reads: CASGLVDTQYF. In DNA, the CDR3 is TGTGCTAGTGGTTTGGTGGATACGCAGTATTTT.

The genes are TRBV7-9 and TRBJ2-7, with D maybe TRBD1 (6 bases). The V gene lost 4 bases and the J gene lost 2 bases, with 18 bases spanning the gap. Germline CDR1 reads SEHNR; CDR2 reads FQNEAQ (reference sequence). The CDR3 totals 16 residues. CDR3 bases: TGTGCCAGCAGCTCCCTTCACAGGGCGAGTACCTACGAGCAGTACTTC. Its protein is CASSSLHRASTYEQYF.

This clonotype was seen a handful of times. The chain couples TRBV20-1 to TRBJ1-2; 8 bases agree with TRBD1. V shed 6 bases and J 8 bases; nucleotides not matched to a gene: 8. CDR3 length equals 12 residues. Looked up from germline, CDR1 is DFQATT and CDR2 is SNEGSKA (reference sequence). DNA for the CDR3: TGCAGTGCAGACAGGGGAGGAGGGGGCTACACCTTC. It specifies CSADRGGGGYTF.

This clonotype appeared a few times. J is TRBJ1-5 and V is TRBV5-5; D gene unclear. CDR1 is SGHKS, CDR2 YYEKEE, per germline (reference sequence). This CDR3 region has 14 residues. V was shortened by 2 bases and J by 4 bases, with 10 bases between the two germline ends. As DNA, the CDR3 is TGTGCCAGCAGCTTATGGGAGCGGAATCAGCCCCAGCATTTT. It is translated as CASSLWERNQPQHF.

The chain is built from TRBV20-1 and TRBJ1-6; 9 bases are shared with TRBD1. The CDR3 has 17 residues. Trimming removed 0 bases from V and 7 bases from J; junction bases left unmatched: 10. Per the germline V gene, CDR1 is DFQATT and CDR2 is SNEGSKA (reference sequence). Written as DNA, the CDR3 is TGCAGTGCTAGAGACGTAACCAATACAGGGGGCAATTCACCCCTCCACTTT. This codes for CSARDVTNTGGNSPLHF.

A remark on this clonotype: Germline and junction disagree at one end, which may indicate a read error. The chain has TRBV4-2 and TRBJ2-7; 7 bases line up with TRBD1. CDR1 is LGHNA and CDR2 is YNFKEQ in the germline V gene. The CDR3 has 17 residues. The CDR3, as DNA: TGTGCCGGCAGCCGATACTTCTCCGGGACAGAGTCCTACGAGCAGTACTTC. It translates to CAGSRYFSGTESYEQYF.

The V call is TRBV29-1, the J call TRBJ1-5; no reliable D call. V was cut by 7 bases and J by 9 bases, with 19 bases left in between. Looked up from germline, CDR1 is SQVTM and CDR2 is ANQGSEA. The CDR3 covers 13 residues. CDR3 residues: CSALDQRQGPQHF. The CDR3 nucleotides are TGCAGCGCTCTAGACCAGAGACAAGGGCCCCAGCATTTT.

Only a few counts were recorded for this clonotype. This CDR3 reads CASSEMVAKNIQYF. For the CDR3, the DNA is TGTGCCAGCAGTGAAATGGTGGCCAAAAACATTCAGTACTTC. The chain joins TRBV2 to TRBJ2-4; no firm D call. The CDR3 runs to 14 residues. Germline CDR1 and CDR2: SNHLY and FYNNEI. V gave up 2 bases and J gave up 1 base, with 6 bases separating them.

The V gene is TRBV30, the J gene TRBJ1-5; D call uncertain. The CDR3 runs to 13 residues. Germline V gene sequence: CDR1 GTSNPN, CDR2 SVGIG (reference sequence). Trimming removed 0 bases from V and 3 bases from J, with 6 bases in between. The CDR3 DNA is TGTGCCTGGAGTGTTCAGGACAATCAGCCCCAGCATTTT. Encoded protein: CAWSVQDNQPQHF.

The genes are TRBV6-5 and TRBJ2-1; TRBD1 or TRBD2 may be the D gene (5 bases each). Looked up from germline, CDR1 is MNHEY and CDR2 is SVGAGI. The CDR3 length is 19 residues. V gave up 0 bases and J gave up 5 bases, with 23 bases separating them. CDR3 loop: CASSYSSLPGPRLDNEQFF. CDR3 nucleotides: TGTGCCAGCAGTTACTCGAGTTTACCGGGACCCCGTTTGGACAATGAGCAGTTCTTC.

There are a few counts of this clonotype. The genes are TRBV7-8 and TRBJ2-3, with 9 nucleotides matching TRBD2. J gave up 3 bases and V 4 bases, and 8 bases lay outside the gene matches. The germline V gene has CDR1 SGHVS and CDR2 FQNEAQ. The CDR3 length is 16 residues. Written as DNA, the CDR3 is TGTGCCAGCAGCTCACCGGCGGGGGGGCTAACAGATACGCAGTATTTT. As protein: CASSSPAGGLTDTQYF.

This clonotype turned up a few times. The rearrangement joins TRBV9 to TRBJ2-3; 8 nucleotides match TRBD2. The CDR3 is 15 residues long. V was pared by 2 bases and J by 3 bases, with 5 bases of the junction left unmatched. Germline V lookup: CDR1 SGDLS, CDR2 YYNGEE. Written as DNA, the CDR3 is TGTGCCAGCAGCGTCCTTAGCGGGGAGACAGATACGCAGTATTTT. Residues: CASSVLSGETDTQYF.

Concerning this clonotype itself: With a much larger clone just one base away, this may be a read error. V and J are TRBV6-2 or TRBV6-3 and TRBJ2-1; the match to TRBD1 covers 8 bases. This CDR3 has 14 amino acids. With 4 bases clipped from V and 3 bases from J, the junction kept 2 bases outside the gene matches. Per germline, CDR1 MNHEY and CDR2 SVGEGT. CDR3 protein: CASSCRGLYNEQFF. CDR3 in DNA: TGTGCCAGCAGTTGCAGGGGGCTCTACAATGAGCAGTTCTTC.

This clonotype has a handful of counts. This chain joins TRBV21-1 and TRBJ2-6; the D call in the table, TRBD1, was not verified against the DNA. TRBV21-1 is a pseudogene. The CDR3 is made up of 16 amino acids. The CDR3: CASSKSGAAGANVLTF. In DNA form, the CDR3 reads TGTGCCAGCAGCAAATCTGGGGCGGCTGGGGCCAACGTCCTGACTTTC.

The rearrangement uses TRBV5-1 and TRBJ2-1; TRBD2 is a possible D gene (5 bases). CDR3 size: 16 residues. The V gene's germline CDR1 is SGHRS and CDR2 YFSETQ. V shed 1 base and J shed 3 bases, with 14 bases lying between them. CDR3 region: CASSLSGGLGYNEQFF. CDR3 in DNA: TGCGCCAGCAGCTTGTCGGGCGGGTTGGGCTACAATGAGCAGTTCTTC.

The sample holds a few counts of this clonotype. As DNA, the CDR3 is TGTGCCAGCAGCGCGACAGGGATAGGCTACACCTTC. Translated, it gives CASSATGIGYTF. The V and J genes are TRBV9 and TRBJ1-2; 7 bases are a match to TRBD1. Germline lookup yields CDR1 SGDLS and CDR2 YYNGEE. V shed 3 bases and J 8 bases; nucleotides not matched to a gene: 4. This CDR3 has 12 amino acids.

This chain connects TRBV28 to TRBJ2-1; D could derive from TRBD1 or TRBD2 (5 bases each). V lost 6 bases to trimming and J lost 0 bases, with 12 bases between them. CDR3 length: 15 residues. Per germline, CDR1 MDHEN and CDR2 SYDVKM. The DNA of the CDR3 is TGTGCCAGCAGCGGGGACGGTGGCTCCTACAATGAGCAGTTCTTC. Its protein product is CASSGDGGSYNEQFF.

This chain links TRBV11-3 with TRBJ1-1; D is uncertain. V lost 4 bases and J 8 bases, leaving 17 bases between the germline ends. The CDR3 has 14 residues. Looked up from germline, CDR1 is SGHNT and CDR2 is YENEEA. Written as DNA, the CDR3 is TGTGCCAGCAGCTCCCGAGACCGCGTTTCGGAAGCTTTCTTT. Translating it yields CASSSRDRVSEAFF. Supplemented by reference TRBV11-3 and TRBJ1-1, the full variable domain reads EAGVVQSPRYKIIEKKQPVAFWCNPISGHNTLYWYLQNLGQGPELLIRYENEEAVDDSQLPKDRFSAERLKGVDSTLKIQPAELGDSAVYLCASSSRDRVSEAFFGQGTRLTVV.

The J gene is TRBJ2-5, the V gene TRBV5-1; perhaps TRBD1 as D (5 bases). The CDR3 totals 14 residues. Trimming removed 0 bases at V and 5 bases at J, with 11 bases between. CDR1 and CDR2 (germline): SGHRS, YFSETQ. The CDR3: CASSLEQPGETQYF. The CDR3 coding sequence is TGCGCCAGCAGCTTGGAACAGCCAGGGGAGACCCAGTACTTC. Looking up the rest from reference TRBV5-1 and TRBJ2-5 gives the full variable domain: KAGVTQTPRYLIKTRGQQVTLSCSPISGHRSVSWYQQTPGQGLQFLFEYFSETQRNKGNFPGRFSGRQFSNSRSEMNVSTLELGDSALYLCASSLEQPGETQYFGPGTRLLVL.

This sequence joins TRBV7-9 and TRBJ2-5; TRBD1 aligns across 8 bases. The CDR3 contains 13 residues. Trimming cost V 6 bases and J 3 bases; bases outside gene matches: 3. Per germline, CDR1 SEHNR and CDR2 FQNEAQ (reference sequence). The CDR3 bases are TGTGCCAGCAGGACGACAGGGGAAGAGACCCAGTACTTC. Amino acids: CASRTTGEETQYF.

The CDR3 DNA reads as TGTGCCAGCAGCTGCGGCAGAGCAGCCTATGGCTACACCTTC. Its protein is CASSCGRAAYGYTF. The chain carries TRBV7-2 and TRBJ1-2; D call uncertain. Per germline, CDR1 SGHTA and CDR2 FQGNSA. Deletions cut 4 bases from V and 4 bases from J, with 13 bases between. The CDR3 length is 14 residues.

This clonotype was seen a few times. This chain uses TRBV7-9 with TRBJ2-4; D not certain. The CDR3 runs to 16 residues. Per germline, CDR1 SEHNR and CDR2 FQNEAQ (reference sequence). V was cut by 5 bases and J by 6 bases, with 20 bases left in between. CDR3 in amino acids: CASSPSWRNELNIQYF. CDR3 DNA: TGTGCCAGCAGCCCGAGTTGGCGGAACGAGTTAAACATTCAGTACTTC.

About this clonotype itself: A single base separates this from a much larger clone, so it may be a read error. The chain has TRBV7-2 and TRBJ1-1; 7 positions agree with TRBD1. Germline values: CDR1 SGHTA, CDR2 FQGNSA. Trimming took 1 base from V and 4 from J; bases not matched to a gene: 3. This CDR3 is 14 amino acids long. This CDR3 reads CASSLVTGSTEAFF. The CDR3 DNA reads TGTGCCAGCAGCTTAGTGACAGGGAGCACTGAAGCTTTCTTT.

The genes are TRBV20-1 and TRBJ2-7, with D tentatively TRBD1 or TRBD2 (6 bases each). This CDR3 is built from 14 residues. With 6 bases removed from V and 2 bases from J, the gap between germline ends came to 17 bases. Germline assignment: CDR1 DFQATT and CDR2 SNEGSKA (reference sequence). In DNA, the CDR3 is TGCAGTGCCATGAGGGGGGCGACTACCTACGAGCAGTACTTC. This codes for CSAMRGATTYEQYF.

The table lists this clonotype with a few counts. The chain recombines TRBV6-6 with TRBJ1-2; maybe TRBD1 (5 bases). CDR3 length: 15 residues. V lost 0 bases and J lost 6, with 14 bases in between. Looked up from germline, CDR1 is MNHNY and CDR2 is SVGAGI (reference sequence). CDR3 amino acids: CASSYSSDSYHGYTF. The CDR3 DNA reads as TGTGCCAGCAGTTACTCGTCCGACAGCTACCATGGCTACACCTTC.

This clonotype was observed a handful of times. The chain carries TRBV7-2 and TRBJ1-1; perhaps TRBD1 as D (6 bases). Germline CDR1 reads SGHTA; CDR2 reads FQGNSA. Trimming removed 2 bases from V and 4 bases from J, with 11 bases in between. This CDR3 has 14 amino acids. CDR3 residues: CASSLRTGITEAFF. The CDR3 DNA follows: TGTGCCAGCAGCTTAAGAACAGGGATCACTGAAGCTTTCTTT.

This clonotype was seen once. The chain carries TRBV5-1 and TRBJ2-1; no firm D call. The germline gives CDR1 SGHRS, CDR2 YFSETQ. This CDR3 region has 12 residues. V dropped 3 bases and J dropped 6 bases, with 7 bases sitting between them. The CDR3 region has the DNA TGCGCCAGCAGCTATGCAAGCAATGAGCAGTTCTTC. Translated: CASSYASNEQFF.

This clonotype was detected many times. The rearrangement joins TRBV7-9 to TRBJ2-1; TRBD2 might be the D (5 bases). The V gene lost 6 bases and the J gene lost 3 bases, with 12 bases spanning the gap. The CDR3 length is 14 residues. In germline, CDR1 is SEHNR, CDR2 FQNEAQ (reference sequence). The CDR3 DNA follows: TGTGCCAGCAGTTTATTAGGAGGCTACAATGAGCAGTTCTTC. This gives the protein CASSLLGGYNEQFF.

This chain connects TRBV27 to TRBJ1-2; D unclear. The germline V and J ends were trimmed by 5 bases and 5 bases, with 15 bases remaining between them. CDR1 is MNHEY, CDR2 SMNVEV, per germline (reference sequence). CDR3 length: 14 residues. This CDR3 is CASSPRMWPYGYTF. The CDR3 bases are TGTGCCAGCAGTCCTCGTATGTGGCCATATGGCTACACCTTC.

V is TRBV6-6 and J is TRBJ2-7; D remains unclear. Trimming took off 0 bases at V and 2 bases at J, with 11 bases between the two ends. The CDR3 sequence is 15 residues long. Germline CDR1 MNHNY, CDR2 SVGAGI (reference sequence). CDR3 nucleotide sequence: TGTGCCAGCAGTTACTCGATAGTAGCAGCCTACGAGCAGTACTTC. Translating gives CASSYSIVAAYEQYF.